The 26 T cell receptor beta chains in this list originate from one sample, sequenced in a study of T cell changes during pregnancy in multiple sclerosis. Clones were sequenced by immunoSEQ multiplex PCR, and TCRdb holds only the in-frame ones, with some missing. The data hold about 40,000 clones, with 80% to 90% observed a single time. The input for sequencing was CD4+ T cells from peripheral blood mononuclear cells, taken in the first trimester of pregnancy. The receptors derive from a female donor with multiple sclerosis, enrolled in a pregnancy study.

The V call is TRBV5-1, the J call TRBJ2-3, with unresolved D. The CDR3 sequence is 11 residues long. CDR1 and CDR2 from the germline V gene are SGHRS and YFSETQ. Trimming removed 4 bases at V and 2 bases at J, with 2 bases between. CDR3 in DNA: TGCGCCAGCAGCCACACAGATACGCAGTATTTT. Its protein is CASSHTDTQYF. The variable domain in full, completed from reference TRBV5-1 and TRBJ2-3, reads KAGVTQTPRYLIKTRGQQVTLSCSPISGHRSVSWYQQTPGQGLQFLFEYFSETQRNKGNFPGRFSGRQFSNSRSEMNVSTLELGDSALYLCASSHTDTQYFGPGTRLTVL.

The CDR3 loop is CASRPDLNDRGRSLTQYF. CDR3 coding DNA: TGTGCCAGCAGACCAGATCTGAACGACAGGGGTCGTAGTCTGACCCAGTACTTC. The chain uses TRBV7-8 and TRBJ2-5; 8 positions match TRBD1. Per germline, CDR1 SGHVS and CDR2 FQNEAQ. The CDR3 runs to 18 residues. J was trimmed by 7 bases and V by 6 bases; bases with no gene match: 22.

The chain couples TRBV19 to TRBJ2-1, with a possible D match to TRBD2 (6 bases). Germline V CDR1 and CDR2: LNHDA, SQIVND (reference sequence). V was pared by 5 bases and J by 3 bases, with 14 bases between. This CDR3 is 15 amino acids long. The CDR3 region is CASSSFGGDYNEQFF. As DNA, the CDR3 is TGTGCCAGTAGTTCGTTCGGCGGGGACTACAATGAGCAGTTCTTC.

The J gene is TRBJ1-3, the V gene TRBV6-1; possibly TRBD1 for D (6 bases). The CDR3 covers 14 residues. Trimming removed 6 bases at V and 0 bases at J, with 9 bases between. CDR1 MNHNS and CDR2 SASEGT come from the germline V gene. The CDR3 sequence: CASRDSRSGNTIYF. CDR3 DNA sequence: TGTGCCAGCAGGGACAGCCGCTCTGGAAACACCATATATTTT.

The chain combines TRBV7-9 with TRBJ1-6; 7 nucleotides match TRBD1. The CDR3 loop spans 18 amino acids. CDR1 is SEHNR and CDR2 is FQNEAQ in the germline V gene (reference sequence). Trimming took 2 bases from V and 4 from J; bases not matched to a gene: 11. The CDR3 DNA follows: TGTGCCAGCAGCTTATGGCCGAGGGGGCAGGTTTATAATTCACCCCTCCACTTT. It codes for CASSLWPRGQVYNSPLHF.

The genes are TRBV6-5 and TRBJ1-1; possibly TRBD1 for D (5 bases). The CDR3 consists of 13 residues. Germline CDR1 is MNHEY and CDR2 is SVGAGI. Trimming left V 2 bases short and J 10 bases short, with 14 bases between. CDR3 amino acids: CASSYGRGMRAFF. The CDR3 DNA sequence: TGTGCCAGCAGTTACGGTCGGGGGATGCGAGCTTTCTTT.

V usage is TRBV30 and J usage is TRBJ2-7; 11 nucleotides align to TRBD1. CDR3 length: 15 amino acids. The V gene's germline CDR1 is GTSNPN and CDR2 SVGIG (reference sequence). Trimming took 5 bases from V and 4 from J; bases not matched to a gene: 10. For the CDR3, the DNA is TGTGCCTGGCACCTACACGGGACAGGGGGGTACGAGCAGTACTTC. Amino acids: CAWHLHGTGGYEQYF.

This chain links TRBV11-2 with TRBJ1-1; D might be TRBD1 (6 bases). Trimming took 10 bases from V and 1 from J, leaving 16 bases between them. CDR1 is SGHAT, CDR2 FQNNGV, per germline. This CDR3 has 14 amino acids. The CDR3 loop reads CATSRGGQNTEAFF. The CDR3 nucleotides read TGTGCCACCAGTCGGGGGGGGCAGAACACTGAAGCTTTCTTT.

This chain links TRBV6-5 with TRBJ2-3; 7 nucleotides match TRBD1. From germline, CDR1 is MNHEY and CDR2 SVGAGI. The junction had 5 bases not matched to a gene; V was cut back by 9 bases and J by 2 bases. The CDR3 spans 13 residues. The CDR3 here is CASMTGNTDTQYF. The CDR3 bases are TGTGCCAGTATGACAGGGAACACAGATACGCAGTATTTT.

The chain recombines TRBV30 with TRBJ2-5; TRBD1 might be the D (6 bases). Deletions cut 4 bases from V and 6 bases from J, with 15 bases between. The CDR3 is made up of 13 amino acids. The germline V gene encodes CDR1 GTSNPN and CDR2 SVGIG (reference sequence). The CDR3 nucleotides read TGTGCCTGGAAGATTCCAGGGGTGAAGACCCAGTACTTC. It is translated as CAWKIPGVKTQYF.

The V call is TRBV4-3, the J call TRBJ1-2, with D possibly TRBD1 on 5 matching bases. The CDR3 loop spans 14 amino acids. Trimming cost V 2 bases and J 5 bases, with 12 bases left between them. Germline CDR1 is LGHNA and CDR2 is YSLEER. CDR3 loop: CASSQTQGRYGYTF. For the CDR3, the DNA is TGCGCCAGCAGCCAAACGCAGGGCCGATATGGCTACACCTTC.

Only a few counts were recorded for this clone. The rearrangement uses TRBV19 and TRBJ1-5; 7 positions match TRBD1. The CDR3 length is 17 residues. V lost 6 bases to trimming and J lost 4 bases; unmatched junction nucleotides: 15. Germline loops: CDR1 LNHDA, CDR2 SQIVND (reference sequence). The CDR3 sequence is CASSNLEGTVLNQPQHF. CDR3 bases: TGTGCCAGTAGCAACCTCGAAGGGACAGTACTTAATCAGCCCCAGCATTTT.

This rearrangement joins TRBV7-9 to TRBJ1-4; 8 bases agree with TRBD1. Trimming at V came to 5 bases and at J to 12 bases, leaving 11 bases not matched to a gene. Germline V gives CDR1 SEHNR, CDR2 FQNEAQ (reference sequence). The CDR3 has 14 amino acids. The CDR3 is CASSPDRGGGQLFF. CDR3 nucleotide sequence: TGTGCCAGCAGCCCAGACAGGGGCGGTGGGCAACTGTTTTTT.

The gene calls are TRBV27 and TRBJ2-7, with D maybe TRBD2 (8 bases). From germline, CDR1 is MNHEY and CDR2 SMNVEV (reference sequence). V was clipped by 4 bases and J by 5 bases, with 21 bases between them. The CDR3 length is 16 residues. The CDR3 DNA reads TGTGCCAGCAGTTCGGGAGGGGGCCGCGGATTCCACGAGCAGTACTTC. Translation gives CASSSGGGRGFHEQYF.

The rearrangement uses TRBV6-5 and TRBJ1-2, with TRBD1 as a possible D gene (5 bases). This CDR3 region has 16 residues. The germline V gene encodes CDR1 MNHEY and CDR2 SVGAGI. V was clipped by 1 base and J by 4 bases, with 16 bases between them. CDR3 DNA: TGTGCCAGCAGTTACTACGGGCTGGGCCAGGGCTATGGCTACACCTTC. As protein: CASSYYGLGQGYGYTF.

The chain combines TRBV6-1 with TRBJ2-7; D possibly corresponds to TRBD1 (6 bases). V lost 2 bases and J lost 7, with 18 bases in between. Per germline, CDR1 MNHNS and CDR2 SASEGT. This CDR3 has 15 amino acids. DNA of the CDR3: TGTGCCAGCAGTGAAACGGGGTACAGGGAGTATGAGCAGTACTTC. It is translated as CASSETGYREYEQYF.

V and J are TRBV9 and TRBJ2-3; TRBD2 aligns across 14 bases. Germline CDR1 SGDLS, CDR2 YYNGEE. With 4 bases clipped from V and 3 bases from J, the junction kept 16 bases outside the gene matches. The CDR3 runs to 20 residues. CDR3 protein: CASSTRDSRLAGGQTDTQYF. The CDR3 nucleotides read TGTGCCAGCAGCACCCGGGACAGTCGACTAGCGGGGGGGCAAACAGATACGCAGTATTTT.

The chain has TRBV10-3 and TRBJ2-7, with TRBD2 matching 10 bases. The CDR3 runs 17 residues. With V trimmed by 0 bases and J by 5 bases, 10 bases remained unmatched. Germline V gene lookup returns CDR1 ENHRY and CDR2 SYGVKD. The CDR3 sequence: CAISESGASGGRNEQYF. The CDR3 DNA reads as TGTGCCATCAGTGAGTCAGGGGCTAGCGGGGGAAGGAACGAGCAGTACTTC.

V gene TRBV29-1 combines with J gene TRBJ2-7, with D unresolved. Germline-derived CDR1 and CDR2 are SQVTM and ANQGSEA. V was pared by 6 bases and J by 5 bases, with 11 bases between. The CDR3 has 11 residues. The CDR3 reads CSVSVSDEQYF. For the CDR3, the DNA is TGCAGCGTCTCCGTTTCGGACGAGCAGTACTTC.

This chain links TRBV18 with TRBJ2-7; 9 bases are a match to TRBD2. The CDR3 consists of 16 residues. The germline gives CDR1 KGHSH, CDR2 LQKENI. V shed 8 bases, J shed 7 bases, and the junction held 18 bases outside the gene matches. The CDR3, as DNA: TGTGCCAGCCGTCCAGACGGCGGGAGGGCCCATAGGGAGCAGTACTTC. Translating it yields CASRPDGGRAHREQYF.

V usage is TRBV6-5 and J usage is TRBJ1-2, with 9 bases that match TRBD1. Germline lookup yields CDR1 MNHEY and CDR2 SVGAGI. After removal of 6 bases from V and 3 bases from J, the junction contained 8 bases not matched to a gene. CDR3 size: 15 residues. The CDR3 sequence is CASSLGTGLDYGYTF. CDR3 bases: TGTGCCAGCAGCTTAGGGACAGGGCTGGACTATGGCTACACCTTC.

The chain uses TRBV30 and TRBJ2-7, with TRBD2 identical over 7 bases. The CDR3 runs 16 residues. Per germline, CDR1 GTSNPN and CDR2 SVGIG (reference sequence). Germline trimming cut 0 bases from V and 6 bases from J; bases unmatched to any gene: 14. The CDR3 nucleotides read TGTGCCTGGAGTGTACTAAAAGGGAGGCCGGGAGGCGAGCAGTACTTC. Translating gives CAWSVLKGRPGGEQYF. The full variable domain, its missing parts supplied by reference TRBV30 and TRBJ2-7, is SQTIHQWPATLVQPVGSPLSLECTVEGTSNPNLYWYRQAAGRGLQLLFYSVGIGQISSEVPQNLSASRPQDRQFILSSKKLLLSDSGFYLCAWSVLKGRPGGEQYFGPGTRLTVT.

The chain joins TRBV6-6 to TRBJ1-5, with D maybe TRBD1 (6 bases). The V end was cut by 0 bases, the J end by 1 base, with 7 bases between. The germline V gene has CDR1 MNHNY and CDR2 SVGAGI (reference sequence). The CDR3 loop spans 15 amino acids. CDR3 in amino acids: CASSYSRGSNQPQHF. CDR3 nucleotides: TGTGCCAGCAGTTACTCAAGGGGGAGCAATCAGCCCCAGCATTTT.

The J gene is TRBJ1-1, the V gene TRBV5-5, with D perhaps matching TRBD1 (5 bases). CDR1 is SGHKS and CDR2 is YYEKEE in the germline V gene (reference sequence). Trimming cost V 1 base and J 4 bases, with 14 bases left between them. This CDR3 has 15 amino acids. The CDR3 sequence is CASSLIGGTSTEAFF. The CDR3 nucleotides read TGTGCCAGCAGCTTGATCGGGGGAACGAGCACTGAAGCTTTCTTT.

The CDR3 DNA reads TGTGCCTGGAGTGTACAAGAAACAGATACGCAGTATTTT. It encodes CAWSVQETDTQYF. The chain employs TRBV30 and TRBJ2-3; D call uncertain. Trimming cost V 0 bases and J 3 bases, with 7 bases left between them. Germline V gene data show CDR1 as GTSNPN and CDR2 as SVGIG (reference sequence). The CDR3 consists of 13 residues. Together with reference TRBV30 and TRBJ2-3, the CDR3 gives the full variable domain: SQTIHQWPATLVQPVGSPLSLECTVEGTSNPNLYWYRQAAGRGLQLLFYSVGIGQISSEVPQNLSASRPQDRQFILSSKKLLLSDSGFYLCAWSVQETDTQYFGPGTRLTVL.

The chain recombines TRBV6-5 with TRBJ2-3; 12 nucleotides match TRBD2. V lost 6 bases and J lost 4; bases outside the gene matches: 2. Germline V CDR1 and CDR2: MNHEY, SVGAGI. The CDR3 has 14 residues. The CDR3 reads CASSRTSGADTQYF. For the CDR3, the DNA is TGTGCCAGCAGCCGGACTAGCGGGGCAGATACGCAGTATTTT.